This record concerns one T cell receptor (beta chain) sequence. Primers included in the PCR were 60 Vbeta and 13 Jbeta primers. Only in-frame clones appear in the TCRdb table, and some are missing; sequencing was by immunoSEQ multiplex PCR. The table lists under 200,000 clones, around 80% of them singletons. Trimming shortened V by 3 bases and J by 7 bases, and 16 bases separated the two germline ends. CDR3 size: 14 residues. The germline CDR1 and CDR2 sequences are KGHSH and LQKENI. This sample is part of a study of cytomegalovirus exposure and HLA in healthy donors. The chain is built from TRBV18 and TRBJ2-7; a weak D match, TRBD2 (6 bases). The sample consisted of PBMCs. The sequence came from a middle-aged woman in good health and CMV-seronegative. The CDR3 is CASSPGTPSGEQYF. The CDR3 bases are TGTGCCAGCTCACCGGGGACTCCCAGTGGTGAGCAGTACTTC.